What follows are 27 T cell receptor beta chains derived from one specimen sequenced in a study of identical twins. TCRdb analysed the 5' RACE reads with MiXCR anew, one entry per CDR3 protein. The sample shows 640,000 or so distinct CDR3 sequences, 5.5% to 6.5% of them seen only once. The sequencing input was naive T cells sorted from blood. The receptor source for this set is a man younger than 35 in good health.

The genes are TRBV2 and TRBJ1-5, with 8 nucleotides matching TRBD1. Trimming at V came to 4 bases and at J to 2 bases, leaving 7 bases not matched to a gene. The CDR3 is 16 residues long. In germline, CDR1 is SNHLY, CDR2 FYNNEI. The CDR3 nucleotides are TGTGCCAGCAGTGGCAGGGGGCGGTTTGGCAATCAGCCCCAGCATTTT. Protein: CASSGRGRFGNQPQHF.

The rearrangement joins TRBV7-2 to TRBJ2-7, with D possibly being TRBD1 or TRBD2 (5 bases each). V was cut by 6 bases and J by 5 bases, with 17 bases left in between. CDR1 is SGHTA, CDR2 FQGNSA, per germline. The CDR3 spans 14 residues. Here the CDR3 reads CASSWDAPSDEQYF. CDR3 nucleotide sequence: TGTGCCAGCAGTTGGGACGCCCCAAGCGACGAGCAGTACTTC.

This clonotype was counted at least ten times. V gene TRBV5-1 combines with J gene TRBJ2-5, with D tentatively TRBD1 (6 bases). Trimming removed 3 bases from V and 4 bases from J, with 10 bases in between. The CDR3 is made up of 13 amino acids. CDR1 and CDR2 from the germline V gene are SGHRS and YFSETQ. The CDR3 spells CASSSGVPETQYF. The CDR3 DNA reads TGCGCCAGCAGCTCAGGGGTCCCAGAGACCCAGTACTTC.

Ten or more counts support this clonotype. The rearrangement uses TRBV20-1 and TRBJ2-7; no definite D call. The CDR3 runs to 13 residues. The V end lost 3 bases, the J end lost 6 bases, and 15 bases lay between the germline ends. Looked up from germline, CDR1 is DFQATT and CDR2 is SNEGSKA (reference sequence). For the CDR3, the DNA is TGCAGTGCTAGGATTATTGGGTTGGGCGAGCAGTACTTC. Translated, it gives CSARIIGLGEQYF.

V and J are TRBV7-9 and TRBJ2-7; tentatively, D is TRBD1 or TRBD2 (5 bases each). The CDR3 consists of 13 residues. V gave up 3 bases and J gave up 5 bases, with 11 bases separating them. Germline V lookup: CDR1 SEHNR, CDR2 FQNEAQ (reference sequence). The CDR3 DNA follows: TGTGCCAGCAGCTTGGGGGACGTTAACGAGCAGTACTTC. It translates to CASSLGDVNEQYF. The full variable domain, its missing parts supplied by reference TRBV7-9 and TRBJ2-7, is DTGVSQNPRHKITKRGQNVTFRCDPISEHNRLYWYRQTLGQGPEFLTYFQNEAQLEKSRLLSDRFSAERPKGSFSTLEIQRTEQGDSAMYLCASSLGDVNEQYFGPGTRLTVT.

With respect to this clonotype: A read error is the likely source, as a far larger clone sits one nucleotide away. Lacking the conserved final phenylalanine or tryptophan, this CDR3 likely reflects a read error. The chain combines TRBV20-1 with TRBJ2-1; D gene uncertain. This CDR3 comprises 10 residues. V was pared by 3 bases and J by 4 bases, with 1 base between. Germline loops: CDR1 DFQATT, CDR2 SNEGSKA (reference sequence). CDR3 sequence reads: CSARYNEQFS. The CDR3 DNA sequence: TGCAGTGCTAGGTACAATGAGCAGTTCTCC.

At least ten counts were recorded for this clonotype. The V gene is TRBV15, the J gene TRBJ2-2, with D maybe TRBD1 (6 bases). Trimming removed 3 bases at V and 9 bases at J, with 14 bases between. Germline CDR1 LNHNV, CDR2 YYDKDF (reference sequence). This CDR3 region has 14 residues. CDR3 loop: CATSSGYQGWELFF. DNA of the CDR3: TGTGCCACCAGCAGTGGTTATCAGGGGTGGGAGCTGTTTTTT.

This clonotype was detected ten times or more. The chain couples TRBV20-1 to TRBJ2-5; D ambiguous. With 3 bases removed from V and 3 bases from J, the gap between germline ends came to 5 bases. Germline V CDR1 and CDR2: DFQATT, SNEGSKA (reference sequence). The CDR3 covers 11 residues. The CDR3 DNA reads TGCAGTGCTAGTAAAAAAGAGACCCAGTACTTC. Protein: CSASKKETQYF.

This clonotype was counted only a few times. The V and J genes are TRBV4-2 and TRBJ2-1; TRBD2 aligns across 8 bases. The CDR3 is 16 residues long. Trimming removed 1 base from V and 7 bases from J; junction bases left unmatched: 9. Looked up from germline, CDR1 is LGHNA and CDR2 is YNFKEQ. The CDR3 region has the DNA TGTGCCAGCAGCCAAGGAGCTAGCGGGTGGGTAAATGAGCAGTTCTTC. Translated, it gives CASSQGASGWVNEQFF.

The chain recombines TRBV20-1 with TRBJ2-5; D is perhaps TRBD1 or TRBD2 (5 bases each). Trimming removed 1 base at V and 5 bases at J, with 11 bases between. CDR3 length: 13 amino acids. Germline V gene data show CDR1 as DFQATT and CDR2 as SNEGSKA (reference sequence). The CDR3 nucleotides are TGCAGTGCTAGAGCTCCGGGACCCGAGACCCAGTACTTC. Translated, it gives CSARAPGPETQYF.

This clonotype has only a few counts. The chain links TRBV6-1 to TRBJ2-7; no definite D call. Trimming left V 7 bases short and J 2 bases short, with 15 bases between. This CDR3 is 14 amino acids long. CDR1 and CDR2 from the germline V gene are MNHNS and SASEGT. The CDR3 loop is CASTPDLFPYEQYV. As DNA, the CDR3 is TGTGCCAGCACTCCAGACCTTTTTCCCTACGAGCAGTACGTC.

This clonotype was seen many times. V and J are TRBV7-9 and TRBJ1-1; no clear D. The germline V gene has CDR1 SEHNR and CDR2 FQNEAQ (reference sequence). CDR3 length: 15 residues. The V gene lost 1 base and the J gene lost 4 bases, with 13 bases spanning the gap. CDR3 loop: CASSLDPGSGTEAFF. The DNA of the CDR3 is TGTGCCAGCAGCTTAGACCCGGGTTCTGGCACTGAAGCTTTCTTT. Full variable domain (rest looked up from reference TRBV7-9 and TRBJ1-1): DTGVSQNPRHKITKRGQNVTFRCDPISEHNRLYWYRQTLGQGPEFLTYFQNEAQLEKSRLLSDRFSAERPKGSFSTLEIQRTEQGDSAMYLCASSLDPGSGTEAFFGQGTRLTVV.

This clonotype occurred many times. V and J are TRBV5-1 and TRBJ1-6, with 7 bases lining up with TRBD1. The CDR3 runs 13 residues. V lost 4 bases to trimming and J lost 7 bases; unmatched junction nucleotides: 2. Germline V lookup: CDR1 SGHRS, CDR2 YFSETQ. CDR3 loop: CASSPDRNSPLHF. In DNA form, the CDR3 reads TGCGCCAGCAGCCCGGACAGGAATTCACCCCTCCACTTT.

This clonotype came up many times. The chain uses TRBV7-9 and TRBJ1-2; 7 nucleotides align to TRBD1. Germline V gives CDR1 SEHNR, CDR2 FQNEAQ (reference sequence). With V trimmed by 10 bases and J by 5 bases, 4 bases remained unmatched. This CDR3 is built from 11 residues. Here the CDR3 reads CATDRVYGYTF. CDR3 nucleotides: TGTGCCACCGACAGGGTTTATGGCTACACCTTC.

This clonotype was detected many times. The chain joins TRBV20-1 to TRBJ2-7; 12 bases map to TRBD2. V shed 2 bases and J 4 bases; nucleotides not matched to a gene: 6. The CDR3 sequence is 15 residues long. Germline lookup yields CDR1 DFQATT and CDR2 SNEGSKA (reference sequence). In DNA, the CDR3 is TGCAGTGCTAGACCGCTAGCGGGAGGGAGTTACGAGCAGTACGTC. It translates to CSARPLAGGSYEQYV.

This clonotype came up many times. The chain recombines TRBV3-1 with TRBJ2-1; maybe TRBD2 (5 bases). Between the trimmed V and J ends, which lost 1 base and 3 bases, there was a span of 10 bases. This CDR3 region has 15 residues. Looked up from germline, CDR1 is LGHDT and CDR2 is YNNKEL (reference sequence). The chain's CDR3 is CASSQGASNYNEQFF. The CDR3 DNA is TGTGCCAGCAGCCAAGGGGCTAGCAACTACAATGAGCAGTTCTTC.

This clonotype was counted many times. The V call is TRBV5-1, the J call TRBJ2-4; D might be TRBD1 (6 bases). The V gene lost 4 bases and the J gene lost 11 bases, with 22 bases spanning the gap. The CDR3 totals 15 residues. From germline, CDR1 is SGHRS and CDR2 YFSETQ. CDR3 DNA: TGCGCCAGCAGCACCGATGGGGACAAAAGGCGTCTTCAGTACTTC. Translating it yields CASSTDGDKRRLQYF.

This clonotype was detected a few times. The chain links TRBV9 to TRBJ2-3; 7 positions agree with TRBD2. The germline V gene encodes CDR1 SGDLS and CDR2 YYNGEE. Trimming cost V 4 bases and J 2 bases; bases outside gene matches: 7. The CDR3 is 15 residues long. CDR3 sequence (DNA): TGTGCCAGCAGCCCTGAGGGGAGGGCCACAGATACGCAGTATTTT. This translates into CASSPEGRATDTQYF.

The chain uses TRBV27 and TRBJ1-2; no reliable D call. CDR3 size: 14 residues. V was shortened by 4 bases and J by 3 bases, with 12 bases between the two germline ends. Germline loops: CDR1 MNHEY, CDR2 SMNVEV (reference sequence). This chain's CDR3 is CASSWARYDYGYTF. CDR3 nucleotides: TGTGCCAGCAGTTGGGCCAGGTACGACTATGGCTACACCTTC.

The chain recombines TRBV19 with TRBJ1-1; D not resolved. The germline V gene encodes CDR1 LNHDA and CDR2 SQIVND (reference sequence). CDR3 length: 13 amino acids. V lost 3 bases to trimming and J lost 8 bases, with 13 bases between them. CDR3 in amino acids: CASSMVLIREAFF. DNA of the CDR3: TGTGCCAGTAGTATGGTGTTGATTAGAGAAGCTTTCTTT.

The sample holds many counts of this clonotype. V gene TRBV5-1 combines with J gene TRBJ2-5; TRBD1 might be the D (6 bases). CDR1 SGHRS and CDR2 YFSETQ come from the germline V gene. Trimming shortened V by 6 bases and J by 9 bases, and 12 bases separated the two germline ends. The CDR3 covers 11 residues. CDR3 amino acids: CASKGGDSQYF. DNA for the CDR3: TGCGCCAGCAAAGGGGGAGACTCCCAGTACTTC.

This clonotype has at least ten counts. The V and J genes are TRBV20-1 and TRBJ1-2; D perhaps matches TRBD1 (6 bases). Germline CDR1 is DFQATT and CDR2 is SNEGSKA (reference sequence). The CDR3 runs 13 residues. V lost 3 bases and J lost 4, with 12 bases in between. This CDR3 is CSARTDSPYGYTF. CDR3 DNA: TGCAGTGCTAGGACGGACAGCCCCTATGGCTACACCTTC.

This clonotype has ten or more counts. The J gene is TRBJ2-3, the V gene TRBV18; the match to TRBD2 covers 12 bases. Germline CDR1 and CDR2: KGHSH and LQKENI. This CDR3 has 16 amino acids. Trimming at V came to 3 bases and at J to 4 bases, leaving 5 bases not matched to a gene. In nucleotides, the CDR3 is TGTGCCAGCTCACCGTGGACTAGCGGGAACGCAGATACGCAGTATTTT. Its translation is CASSPWTSGNADTQYF.

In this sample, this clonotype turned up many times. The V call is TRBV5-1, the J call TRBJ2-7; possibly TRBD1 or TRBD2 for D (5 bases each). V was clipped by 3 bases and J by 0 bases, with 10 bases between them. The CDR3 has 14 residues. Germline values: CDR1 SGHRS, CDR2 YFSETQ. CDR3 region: CASSWGKSSYEQYV. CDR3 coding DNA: TGCGCCAGCAGCTGGGGGAAGAGCTCCTACGAGCAGTACGTC.

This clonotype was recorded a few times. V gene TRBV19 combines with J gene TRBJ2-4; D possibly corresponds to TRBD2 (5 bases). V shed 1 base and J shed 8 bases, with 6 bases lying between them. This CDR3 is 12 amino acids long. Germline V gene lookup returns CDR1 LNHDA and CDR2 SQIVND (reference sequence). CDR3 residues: CASSIAGDIQYF. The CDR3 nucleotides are TGTGCCAGTAGTATAGCCGGGGACATTCAGTACTTC.

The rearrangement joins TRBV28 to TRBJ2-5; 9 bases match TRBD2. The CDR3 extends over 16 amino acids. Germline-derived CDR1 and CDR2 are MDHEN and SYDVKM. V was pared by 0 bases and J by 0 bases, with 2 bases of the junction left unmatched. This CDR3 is CASSLWASGNQETQYF. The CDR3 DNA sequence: TGTGCCAGCAGTTTATGGGCTAGCGGGAACCAAGAGACCCAGTACTTC.

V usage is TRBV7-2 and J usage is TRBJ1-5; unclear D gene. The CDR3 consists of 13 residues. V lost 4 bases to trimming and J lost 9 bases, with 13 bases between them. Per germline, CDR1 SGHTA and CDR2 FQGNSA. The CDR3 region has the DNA TGTGCCAGCAGCTCCGAGAAGATTGGGCCCCAGCATTTT. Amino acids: CASSSEKIGPQHF.